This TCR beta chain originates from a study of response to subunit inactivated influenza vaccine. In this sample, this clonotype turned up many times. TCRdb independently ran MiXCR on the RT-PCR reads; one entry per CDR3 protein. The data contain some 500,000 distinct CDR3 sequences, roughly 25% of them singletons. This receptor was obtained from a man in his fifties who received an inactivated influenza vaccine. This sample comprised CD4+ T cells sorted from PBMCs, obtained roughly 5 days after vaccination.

The CDR3 loop reads CAISDGWDNEQFF. The CDR3 DNA is TGTGCCATCAGTGACGGGTGGGACAATGAGCAGTTCTTC. The chain links TRBV10-3 to TRBJ2-1; D remains ambiguous. Germline CDR1 reads ENHRY; CDR2 reads SYGVKD. V gave up 3 bases and J gave up 5 bases, with 8 bases separating them. The length of the CDR3 is 13 residues.